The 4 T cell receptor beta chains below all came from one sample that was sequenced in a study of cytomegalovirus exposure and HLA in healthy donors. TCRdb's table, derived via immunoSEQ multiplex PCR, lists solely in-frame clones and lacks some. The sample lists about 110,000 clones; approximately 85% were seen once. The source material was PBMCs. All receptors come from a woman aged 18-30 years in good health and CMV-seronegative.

CDR3 in DNA: TGTGCCAGCAGTTACCAGGAAACCGGGGCCAACGTCCTGACTTTC. Translated, it gives CASSYQETGANVLTF. The V call is TRBV6-5, the J call TRBJ2-6; no firm D call. The ends were cut back, 2 bases at V and 4 bases at J, with 9 bases in the middle. This CDR3 spans 15 amino acids. Germline loops: CDR1 MNHEY, CDR2 SVGAGI.

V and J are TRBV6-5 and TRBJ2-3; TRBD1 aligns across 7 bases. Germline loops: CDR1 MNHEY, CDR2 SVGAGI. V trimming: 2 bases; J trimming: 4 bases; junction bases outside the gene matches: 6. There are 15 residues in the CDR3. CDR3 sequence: CASSYTGETPDTQYF. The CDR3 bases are TGTGCCAGCAGTTACACAGGGGAGACCCCAGATACGCAGTATTTT.

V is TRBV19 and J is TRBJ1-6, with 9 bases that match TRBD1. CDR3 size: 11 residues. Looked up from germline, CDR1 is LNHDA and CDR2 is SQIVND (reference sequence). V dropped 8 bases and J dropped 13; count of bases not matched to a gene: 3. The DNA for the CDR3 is TGTGCCAGTGGGACAGGGACGCCCCTCCACTTT. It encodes CASGTGTPLHF.

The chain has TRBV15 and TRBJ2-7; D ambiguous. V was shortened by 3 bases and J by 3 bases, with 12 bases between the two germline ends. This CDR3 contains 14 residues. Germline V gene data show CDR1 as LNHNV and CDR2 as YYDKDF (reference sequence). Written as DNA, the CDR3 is TGTGCCACCAGCAGGTCCAGAGGTGACTACGAGCAGTACTTC. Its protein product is CATSRSRGDYEQYF.